In its sample, the clone carrying this TCR beta chain was seen a few times. Antigen unknown. The sample originates from a study of cytomegalovirus exposure and HLA in healthy donors. Amplification used 60 Vbeta primers and 13 Jbeta primers. Assay used: immunoSEQ multiplex PCR; TCRdb lists only in-frame clones, some missing. The table records around 100,000 clones, 67% of them present only once. In germline, CDR1 is MDHEN, CDR2 SYDVKM. With 5 bases removed from V and 4 bases from J, the gap between germline ends came to 6 bases. The CDR3 has 11 residues. The study, taken as a whole, reports: Sequencing had likely introduced a cluster of highly shared sequence variants as an artifact.

This chain connects TRBV28 to TRBJ2-7; D is unresolved. The sequence derives from a man aged 18 to 29 in good health and CMV-seropositive. The sequenced sample was PBMCs. In DNA, the CDR3 is TGTGCCAGCAGTCACCTATACGAGCAGTACTTC. As protein: CASSHLYEQYF.